This T cell receptor beta chain was captured by sequencing in a study of blood T cell repertoires in COVID-19. Study context: Specimens from acute and convalescent COVID-19 originated in the United States, Italy and Spain. In each case, the material was cDNA or gDNA derived from T cells, B-cell-depleted T cells, or PBMCs.

Per the germline V gene, CDR1 is SGDLS and CDR2 is YYNGEE. V dropped 1 base and J dropped 1 base, with 5 bases sitting between them. The CDR3 length is 14 residues. Per the study methods: Estimation of nucleated cell counts was performed using reference gene primer amplification. TCRdb's table, derived via immunoSEQ multiplex PCR, lists solely in-frame clones and lacks some. D and trimming come from the DNA, and the V and J calls and clone size come from that table. The sample records 90,000 to 120,000 clones, roughly nine tenths being singletons. The clonotype comes from a man aged 40-49 years with active or convalescent COVID-19. This chain uses TRBV9 with TRBJ2-2, with D unresolved. Sequencing input: peripheral blood. CDR3 sequence (DNA): TGTGCCAGCAGCGTAACGGTGAACACCGGGGAGCTGTTTTTT. This sequence encodes CASSVTVNTGELFF.